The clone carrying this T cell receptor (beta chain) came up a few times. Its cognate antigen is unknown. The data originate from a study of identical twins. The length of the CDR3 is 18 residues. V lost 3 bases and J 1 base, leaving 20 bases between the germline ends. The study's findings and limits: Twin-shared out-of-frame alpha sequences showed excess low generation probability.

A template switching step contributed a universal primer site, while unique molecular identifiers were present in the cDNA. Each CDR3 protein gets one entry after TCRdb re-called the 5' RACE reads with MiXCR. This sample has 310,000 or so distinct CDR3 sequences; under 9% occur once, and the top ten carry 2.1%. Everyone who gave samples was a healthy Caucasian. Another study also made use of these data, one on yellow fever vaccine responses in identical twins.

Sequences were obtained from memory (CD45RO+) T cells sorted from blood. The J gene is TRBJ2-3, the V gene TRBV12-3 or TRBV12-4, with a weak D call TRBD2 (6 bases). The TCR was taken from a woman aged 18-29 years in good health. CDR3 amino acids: CASSFAVLGGSGTDTQYF. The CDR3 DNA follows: TGTGCCAGCAGTTTCGCCGTTTTGGGGGGAAGTGGCACAGATACGCAGTATTTT.